The entry below describes one T cell receptor (beta chain). This receptor's antigen is unknown. Base qualities were left out, and no much larger clone turns up one base away. The data were taken from a study of blood T cell repertoires in COVID-19 (dated by TCRdb to between 2020 and 2021). Some background on the complete study: Collaborator samples came from the United States, Italy and Spain and covered acute and convalescent phases of COVID-19. The material from the prospective study consisted of cDNA or gDNA derived from T cells, B-cell-depleted T cells, or PBMCs. The dataset comprised deeply sampled blood TCRbeta repertoires from subjects exposed to, actively infected with, or recovered from COVID-19. The repertoires were released in a freely available public database meant as a resource for research on the immune response to SARS-CoV-2. Samples came from the ongoing ImmuneRACE study (first 160 participants) plus 1,254 subjects from 6 global collaborators. Nearly every sample came with metadata listing a de-identified subject ID, COVID-19 status, age in years and sex. Where available, HLA class I and class II types were taken from metadata supplied by the sample provider and were not determined by assay-based typing. What the work shows at the level of the full study, not this receptor alone: How much clinical and demographic metadata was included differed by source and by participant, and the metadata was provided uncurated.

TCRbeta CDR3 regions were amplified from genomic DNA by means of the immunoSEQ Assay, a bias-controlled multiplex PCR. Per the authors' processing: Nucleated cell counts per sample were estimated from amplification of reference gene primers within the assay. To quantify the absolute abundance of each unique TCRbeta CDR3 rearrangement, sequence reads were collapsed and filtered. For each sample, productive Simpson clonality was calculated by taking the square root of Simpson's diversity index across productive rearrangements. TCRdb obtained this table from immuneACCESS and retained in-frame rearrangements with V and J assigned. These tables miss some clones; where compared with another copy, unresolved V genes account for less than half of the shortfall, and the remainder is unexplained. V, J and clone size derive from that table, while D and trimming were established from the DNA sequence. The sample table lists fewer than 400,000 clones, 85% of them with a count of one. The ten largest account for under 4% of the sample.

The collaborating institutions used their own protocols to collect whole blood in K2EDTA tubes. For TCRbeta analysis, collaborator samples were shipped as frozen whole blood, as isolated PBMCs, or as DNA extracted from either sample type. Sequenced material: peripheral blood. The TCR originated in a woman younger than 35 with acute or convalescent COVID-19.

The nucleotides are TGTGCCAGTGGTTCCGGGACTCCGAACACTGAAGCTTTCTTT. This gives the protein CASGSGTPNTEAFF. Recombination joined TRBV19 with TRBJ1-1, with a weak D call of TRBD1 (5 bases match). As encoded in the germline V gene (reference sequence), CDR1 is LNHDA while CDR2 is SQIVND. V and J lose 8 bases and 1 base, and a span of 14 bases separates them. The CDR3 has 14 amino acids, counting the end cysteine and phenylalanine. Just the 42-base CDR3 DNA is kept, in frame starting at base 1.